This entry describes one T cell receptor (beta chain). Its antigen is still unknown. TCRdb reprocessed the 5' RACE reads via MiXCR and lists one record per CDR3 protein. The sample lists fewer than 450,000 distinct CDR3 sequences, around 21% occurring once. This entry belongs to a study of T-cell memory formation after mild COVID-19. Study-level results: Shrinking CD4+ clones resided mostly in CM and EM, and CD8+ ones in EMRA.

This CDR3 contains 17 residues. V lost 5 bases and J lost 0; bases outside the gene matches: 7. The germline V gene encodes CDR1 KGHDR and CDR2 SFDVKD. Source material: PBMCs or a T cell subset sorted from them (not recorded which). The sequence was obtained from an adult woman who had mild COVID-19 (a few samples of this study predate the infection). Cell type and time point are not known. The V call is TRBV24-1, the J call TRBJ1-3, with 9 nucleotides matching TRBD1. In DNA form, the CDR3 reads TGTGCCACCAGTGGCCCGGGACAGGGCAGCTCTGGAAACACCATATATTTT. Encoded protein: CATSGPGQGSSGNTIYF.